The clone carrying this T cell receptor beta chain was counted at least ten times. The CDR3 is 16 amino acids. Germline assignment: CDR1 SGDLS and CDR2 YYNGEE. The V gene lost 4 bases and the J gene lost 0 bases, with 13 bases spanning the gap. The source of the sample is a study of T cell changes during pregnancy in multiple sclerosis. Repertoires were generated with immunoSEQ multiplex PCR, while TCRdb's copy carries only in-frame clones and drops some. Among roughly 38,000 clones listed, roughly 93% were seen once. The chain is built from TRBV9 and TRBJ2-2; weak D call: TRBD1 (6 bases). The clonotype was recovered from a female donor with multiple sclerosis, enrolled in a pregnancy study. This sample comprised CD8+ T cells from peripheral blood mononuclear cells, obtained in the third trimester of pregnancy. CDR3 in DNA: TGTGCCAGCAGCCCCGGGACACTCTCGAACACCGGGGAGCTGTTTTTT. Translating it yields CASSPGTLSNTGELFF.